One sample yielded the 14 T cell receptor beta chains listed below, sequenced in a study of tumor-infiltrating lymphocytes in primary liver carcinoma. A constant-region primer primed TCR beta cDNA synthesis from about 0.45 ug of total RNA. Library construction for TCR beta comprised three nested multiplex PCR rounds performed with slightly modified ARM-PCR. The first two PCR rounds used TRBV1-TRBV30 primers with a Cbeta primer, roughly 10 cycles each. TCRdb fed the multiplex PCR reads into MiXCR, producing one record per CDR3 protein. Of under 45,000 distinct CDR3 sequences in the sample, around 72% were seen once. RNA and DNA were co-extracted from 20-30 mg of unsorted bulk tissue. The sequenced material came from liver tumor tissue from sampling region 2. The subset is: tumor region T2, inferior pole. The receptors here all came from a man aged 35-49 years with primary liver carcinoma and hepatitis B virus infection.

This clonotype was observed many times. The chain has TRBV4-1 and TRBJ2-1; D might be TRBD2 (6 bases). The CDR3 is made up of 10 amino acids. The germline gives CDR1 MGHRA, CDR2 YSYEKL. Trimming stripped 5 bases from V and 11 bases from J, with 7 bases between. The CDR3 nucleotides read TGCGCCAGCAGCGCGGGACAGCAGTTCTTC. Translated, it gives CASSAGQQFF.

Comment on this clonotype: Here the CDR3 omits its conserved ending phenylalanine or tryptophan, so a read error is the likely source. The DNA is omitted, as the CDR3 cannot be located on it reliably, and the CDR3 follows TCRdb's listing. The V gene is TRBV5-6, the J gene TRBJ2-1; no check of the table's D call, TRBD1, against the DNA was made. The germline CDR1 and CDR2 sequences are SGHDT and YYEEEE. The CDR3 totals 17 residues, both ends included. CDR3 residues: CTSSSNLQGRGYNEQFL.

Comments on this clonotype: In this CDR3 the conserved last residue, phenylalanine or tryptophan, is missing, so a read error is likely. The chain employs TRBV6-5 and TRBJ2-1; 7 nucleotides align to TRBD2. Germline V gives CDR1 MNHEY, CDR2 SVGAGI. CDR3 length equals 13 residues. Trimming at V came to 5 bases and at J to 12 bases, leaving 10 bases not matched to a gene. Written as DNA, the CDR3 is TGTGCCAGCAGTGGGGGGGGGAGGAATAGGCAGTTCCTC. Its protein is CASSGGGRNRQFL.

In regard to this clonotype: The junction departs from germline at one end; a sequencing error may be responsible. J is TRBJ1-6 and V is TRBV5-4, with D uncertain. Germline-derived CDR1 and CDR2 are SGHNT and YYREEE (reference sequence). This CDR3 region has 15 residues. The CDR3 is CTSSLARGENLPLHF. The DNA for the CDR3 is TGTACCAGCAGCTTGGCCCGGGGTGAGAATTTACCCCTCCACTTT.

Of note for this clonotype: The junction does not match germline at one end; this may be a read error. CDR3 sequence: CDSSLRWTGENEQYF. CDR3 in DNA: TGTGACAGCAGCTTGCGATGGACGGGGGAAAACGAGCAGTACTTC. The chain has TRBV11-2 and TRBJ2-7; possibly TRBD2 for D (6 bases). The CDR3 has 15 residues. Germline V CDR1 and CDR2: SGHAT, FQNNGV. Drawing the rest from reference TRBV11-2 and TRBJ2-7, the complete variable domain is EAGVAQSPRYKIIEKRQSVAFWCNPISGHATLYWYQQILGQGPKLLIQFQNNGVVDDSQLPKDRFSAERLKGVDSTLKIQPAKLEDSAVYLCDSSLRWTGENEQYFGPGTRLTVT.

This clonotype is termed medium-sized. This chain uses TRBV29-1 with TRBJ1-2; no reliable D call. Trimming took 1 base from V and 4 from J, leaving 16 bases between them. Germline loops: CDR1 SQVTM, CDR2 ANQGSEA. This CDR3 has 15 amino acids. This CDR3 is CSVEVSASASYGYTF. For the CDR3, the DNA is TGCAGCGTTGAAGTATCCGCCAGCGCCTCCTATGGCTACACCTTC.

Only a few counts were recorded for this clonotype. The chain employs TRBV20-1 and TRBJ2-1, with 9 bases fitting TRBD2. Trimming at V came to 0 bases and at J to 5 bases, leaving 5 bases not matched to a gene. CDR3 length: 15 residues. CDR1 is DFQATT and CDR2 is SNEGSKA in the germline V gene (reference sequence). CDR3 DNA: TGCAGTGCTAGAGACCCGACTAGCGGAGACAATGAGCAGTTCTTC. Protein sequence: CSARDPTSGDNEQFF.

On this clonotype: One end of the junction varies from germline; a read error may be responsible. This chain joins TRBV7-9 and TRBJ1-3; D unresolved. The CDR3 consists of 13 residues. Germline CDR1 SEHNR, CDR2 FQNEAQ (reference sequence). DNA of the CDR3: TGTGCCAGCAGCCTCAATCCTGGAGACACCATATATTTT. Translation gives CASSLNPGDTIYF.

As concerns this clonotype: One junction end disagrees with the germline gene, perhaps due to a read error. This chain joins TRBV20-1 and TRBJ1-5; D is unclear. CDR1 and CDR2 from the germline V gene are DFQATT and SNEGSKA (reference sequence). CDR3 length equals 15 residues. CDR3 DNA: TGCAGTGCTAGAATCTACGGAGATAGCAATCAGCCTCAGCATTTT. Its protein product is CSARIYGDSNQPQHF.

Turning to this clonotype: A read error may account for a junction end that differs from germline. V usage is TRBV6-2 or TRBV6-3 and J usage is TRBJ2-1, with a tentative D call TRBD2 (6 bases). The CDR3 spans 11 residues. Germline V gene sequence: CDR1 MNHEY, CDR2 SVGEGT. CDR3 DNA: TGTGCTAGCAGTTCTCTTAGGGAGGAGTTCTTC. Its translation is CASSSLREEFF.

Of note for this clonotype: A read error is likely, as this CDR3 ends without the conserved phenylalanine or tryptophan. V and J are TRBV6-6 and TRBJ2-5; D gene ambiguous. V gave up 0 bases and J gave up 2 bases, with 7 bases separating them. CDR3 length: 14 residues. Germline values: CDR1 MNHNY, CDR2 SVGAGI (reference sequence). As DNA, the CDR3 is TGTGCCAGCAGTTACTCTGGACGACAAGAGACCCAGTACTCC. Translation: CASSYSGRQETQYS.

In the case of this clonotype: One end of the junction does not line up with germline, which may come from a read error. This chain connects TRBV11-1 to TRBJ2-4; 13 bases map to TRBD2. The germline gives CDR1 SGHAT, CDR2 FQDESV (reference sequence). This CDR3 has 17 residues. The CDR3 DNA reads TGTGTTAGCAGCTTTCCCGGGACTAGCGGGACCAATAACATTCAGTATTTC. Its protein is CVSSFPGTSGTNNIQYF.

About this clonotype itself: At one end the junction does not follow the germline gene, possibly because of a read error. The chain combines TRBV6-1 with TRBJ2-3; no reliable D call. This CDR3 region has 13 residues. Germline V gene sequence: CDR1 MNHNS, CDR2 SASEGT. The DNA of the CDR3 is TGTGCCGGCAGTGAAAGTGTCCCGGATACGCAGTATTTT. Its translation is CAGSESVPDTQYF.

This clonotype was counted ten times or more. The V gene is TRBV13, the J gene TRBJ2-7; possible D gene TRBD2, 5 bases. The CDR3 spans 13 residues. Germline lookup yields CDR1 PRHDT and CDR2 FYEKMQ (reference sequence). V was cut by 8 bases and J by 2 bases, with 13 bases left in between. The CDR3 coding sequence is TGTGCCAGCGGGAGAGGAGGACCCTACGAGCAGTACTTC. Amino acid sequence: CASGRGGPYEQYF.